One sample yielded the 12 T cell receptor beta chains listed below, sequenced in a study of beta chain features in type 1 diabetes. The sequenced template was cDNA made from the entire isolated RNA. The table came from immunoSEQ multiplex PCR; TCRdb's copy has only in-frame clones and leaves some out. The table includes 600,000 to 700,000 clones, around 15% detected once. These receptors lack a known antigen. Whole-study findings and limits: TCRB CDR3s were moderately but significantly shorter in Type 1 diabetes patients in all four CD4+ subsets.

The sample was naive CD4+ T cells from blood. The receptors derive from a young man with type 1 diabetes.

V gene TRBV10-1 combines with J gene TRBJ2-5, with D possibly TRBD1 on 6 matching bases. The CDR3 loop spans 15 amino acids. The V gene's germline CDR1 is WNHNN and CDR2 SYGVQD (reference sequence). Trimming left V 6 bases short and J 0 bases short, with 14 bases between. The CDR3 nucleotides are TGCGCCAGCAGCAGGGGACGGAACCACCAAGAGACCCAGTACTTC. As protein: CASSRGRNHQETQYF.

There are a few counts of this clone. The J gene is TRBJ2-2, the V gene TRBV2; no clear D gene. CDR1 is SNHLY and CDR2 is FYNNEI in the germline V gene. CDR3 length: 13 amino acids. V dropped 4 bases and J dropped 4 bases, with 7 bases sitting between them. The CDR3 sequence: CASSGLVTGELFF. In DNA form, the CDR3 reads TGTGCCAGCAGTGGACTGGTCACCGGGGAGCTGTTTTTT. The variable domain in full, with the rest retrieved from reference TRBV2 and TRBJ2-2, is EPEVTQTPSHQVTQMGQEVILRCVPISNHLYFYWYRQILGQKVEFLVSFYNNEISEKSEIFDDQFSVERPDGSNFTLKIRSTKLEDSAMYFCASSGLVTGELFFGEGSRLTVL.

This clone has more than one count but fewer than ten. This chain uses TRBV5-6 with TRBJ2-3; D not resolved. Looked up from germline, CDR1 is SGHDT and CDR2 is YYEEEE. The CDR3 totals 14 residues. V shed 0 bases and J shed 2 bases, with 7 bases lying between them. CDR3 loop: CASSLASLTDTQYF. The CDR3 nucleotides read TGTGCCAGCAGCTTGGCCAGCCTCACAGATACGCAGTATTTT.

The rearrangement links TRBV4-1 to TRBJ2-7; the match to TRBD1 covers 7 bases. The germline gives CDR1 MGHRA, CDR2 YSYEKL. The CDR3 covers 14 residues. V lost 3 bases to trimming and J lost 3 bases; unmatched junction nucleotides: 5. This chain's CDR3 is CASSQLGGGYEQYF. CDR3 coding DNA: TGCGCCAGCAGCCAGCTAGGGGGCGGCTACGAGCAGTACTTC.

This clone showed up just a few times. J is TRBJ1-1 and V is TRBV25-1; unclear D gene. Germline-derived CDR1 and CDR2 are MGHDK and SYGVNS. V shed 2 bases and J shed 3 bases, with 10 bases lying between them. The CDR3 loop spans 14 amino acids. CDR3 coding DNA: TGTGCCAGCAGTGAAGCAGTGAGGGACACTGAAGCTTTCTTT. The encoded protein is CASSEAVRDTEAFF.

The V gene is TRBV28, the J gene TRBJ2-7; D unclear. The CDR3 is made up of 15 amino acids. The germline V gene encodes CDR1 MDHEN and CDR2 SYDVKM. V lost 6 bases to trimming and J lost 1 base, with 16 bases between them. As DNA, the CDR3 is TGTGCCAGCAGCCCGAACCCCATGGCGTCCTACGAGCAGTACTTC. Residues: CASSPNPMASYEQYF.

A few counts support this clone. In DNA form, the CDR3 reads TGTGCCATCAGGAAGGGGCCGCTGGAAAACACTGAAGCTTTCTTT. Its translation is CAIRKGPLENTEAFF. The gene calls are TRBV10-3 and TRBJ1-1; D perhaps matches TRBD1 (5 bases). CDR3 length: 15 residues. Between the trimmed V and J ends, which lost 6 bases and 2 bases, there was a span of 16 bases. Per the germline V gene, CDR1 is ENHRY and CDR2 is SYGVKD.

This chain links TRBV11-2 with TRBJ1-3; a possible D gene is TRBD1 (5 bases). Trimming cost V 9 bases and J 3 bases, with 12 bases left between them. The germline V gene encodes CDR1 SGHAT and CDR2 FQNNGV. The CDR3 sequence is 13 residues long. The CDR3 region is CASLRVGGNTIYF. The CDR3 nucleotides are TGTGCCAGTCTCAGGGTTGGTGGAAACACCATATATTTT.

The J gene is TRBJ1-1, the V gene TRBV10-1; possibly TRBD1 for D (5 bases). V gave up 6 bases and J gave up 3 bases, with 11 bases separating them. Germline V CDR1 and CDR2: WNHNN, SYGVQD (reference sequence). This CDR3 region has 13 residues. The CDR3 DNA follows: TGCGCCAGCAGGCCAGGGTTAGACACTGAAGCTTTCTTT. Amino acid sequence: CASRPGLDTEAFF.

As DNA, the CDR3 is TGCAGCGTTGAGGACAGGGGGCCTGGCTACACCTTC. It yields the protein CSVEDRGPGYTF. The rearrangement uses TRBV29-1 and TRBJ1-2, with 11 positions matching TRBD1. The V and J ends lost 3 bases and 7 bases, in that order; junction bases with no gene match: 1. Per the germline V gene, CDR1 is SQVTM and CDR2 is ANQGSEA. CDR3 length: 12 amino acids.

This clone was counted between two and nine times. The chain employs TRBV27 and TRBJ2-3, with D tentatively TRBD1 (5 bases). The CDR3 spans 14 residues. V lost 7 bases and J lost 4, with 15 bases in between. Germline-derived CDR1 and CDR2 are MNHEY and SMNVEV (reference sequence). In DNA form, the CDR3 reads TGTGCCAGCACCTACAGGTACAGCTCAGATACGCAGTATTTT. As protein: CASTYRYSSDTQYF.

V is TRBV28 and J is TRBJ2-7, with D uncertain. V dropped 3 bases and J dropped 6 bases, with 12 bases sitting between them. The germline CDR1 and CDR2 sequences are MDHEN and SYDVKM. The CDR3 contains 13 residues. The CDR3 region is CASSLGPVPEQYF. The CDR3 coding sequence is TGTGCCAGCAGTTTGGGCCCTGTCCCCGAGCAGTACTTC.